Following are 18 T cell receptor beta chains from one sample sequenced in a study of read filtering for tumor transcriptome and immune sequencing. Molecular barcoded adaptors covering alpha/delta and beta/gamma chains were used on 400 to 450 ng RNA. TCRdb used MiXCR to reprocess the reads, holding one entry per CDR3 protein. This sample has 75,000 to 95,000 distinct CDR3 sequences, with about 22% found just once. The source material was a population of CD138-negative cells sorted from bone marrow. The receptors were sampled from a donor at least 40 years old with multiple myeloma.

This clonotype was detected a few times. In DNA, the CDR3 is TGCAGTGCTAGAGATGGGAAGGGGCAACAGCCCCAGCATTTT. Translated: CSARDGKGQQPQHF. The chain joins TRBV20-1 to TRBJ1-5; a weak D match, TRBD1 (5 bases). Trimming took off 0 bases at V and 7 bases at J, with 13 bases between the two ends. The CDR3 has 14 amino acids. Germline V lookup: CDR1 DFQATT, CDR2 SNEGSKA (reference sequence).

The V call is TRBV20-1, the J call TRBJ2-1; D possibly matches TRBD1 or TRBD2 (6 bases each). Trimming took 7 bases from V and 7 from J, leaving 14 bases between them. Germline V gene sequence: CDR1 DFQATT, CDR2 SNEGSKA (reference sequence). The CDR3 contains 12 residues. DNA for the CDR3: TGCAGTGTTAGCTCGGGGGCAAATGAGCAGTTCTTC. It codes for CSVSSGANEQFF.

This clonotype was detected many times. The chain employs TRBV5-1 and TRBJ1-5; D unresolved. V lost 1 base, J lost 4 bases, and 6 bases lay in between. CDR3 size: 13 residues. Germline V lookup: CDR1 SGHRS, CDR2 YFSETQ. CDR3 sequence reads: CASSLNGNQPQHF. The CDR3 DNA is TGCGCCAGCAGCTTGAACGGGAATCAGCCCCAGCATTTT.

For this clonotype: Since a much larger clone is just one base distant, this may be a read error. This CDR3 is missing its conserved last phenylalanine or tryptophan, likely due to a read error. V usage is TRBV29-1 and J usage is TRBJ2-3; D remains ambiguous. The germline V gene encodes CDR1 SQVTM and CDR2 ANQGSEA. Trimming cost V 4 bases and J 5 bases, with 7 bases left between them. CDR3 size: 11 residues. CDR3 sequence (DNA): TGCAGCGTTGCCCCGTTAGATACGCAGTATTCT. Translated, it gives CSVAPLDTQYS.

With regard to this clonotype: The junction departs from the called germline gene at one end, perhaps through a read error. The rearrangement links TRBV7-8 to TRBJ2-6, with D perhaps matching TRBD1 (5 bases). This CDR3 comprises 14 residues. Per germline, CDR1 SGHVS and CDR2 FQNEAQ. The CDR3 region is CVSSLRQGANVLTF. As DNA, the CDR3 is TGTGTCAGCAGCTTACGACAGGGGGCCAACGTCCTGACTTTC. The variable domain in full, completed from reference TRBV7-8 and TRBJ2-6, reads GAGVSQSPRYKVAKRGQDVALRCDPISGHVSLFWYQQALGQGPEFLTYFQNEAQLDKSGLPSDRFFAERPEGSVSTLKIQRTQQEDSAVYLCVSSLRQGANVLTFGAGSRLTVL.

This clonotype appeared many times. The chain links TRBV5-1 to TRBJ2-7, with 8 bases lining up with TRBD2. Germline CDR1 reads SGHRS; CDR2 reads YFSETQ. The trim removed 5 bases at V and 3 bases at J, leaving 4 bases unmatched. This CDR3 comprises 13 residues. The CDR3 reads CASSRGGDYEQYF. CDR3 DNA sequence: TGCGCCAGCAGTCGGGGGGGGGACTACGAGCAGTACTTC.

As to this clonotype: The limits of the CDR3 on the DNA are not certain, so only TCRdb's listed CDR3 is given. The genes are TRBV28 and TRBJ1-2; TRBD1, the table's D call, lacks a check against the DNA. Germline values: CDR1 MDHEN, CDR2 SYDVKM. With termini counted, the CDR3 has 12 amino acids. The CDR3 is CTSSFGTGALTF.

The CDR3 is CSARVAGGLDTQYF. CDR3 nucleotides: TGCAGTGCTAGAGTTGCGGGGGGGTTGGATACGCAGTATTTT. The chain joins TRBV20-1 to TRBJ2-3, with 9 bases aligning to TRBD2. V lost 1 base and J lost 6; bases outside the gene matches: 5. Per germline, CDR1 DFQATT and CDR2 SNEGSKA (reference sequence). The CDR3 loop spans 14 amino acids.

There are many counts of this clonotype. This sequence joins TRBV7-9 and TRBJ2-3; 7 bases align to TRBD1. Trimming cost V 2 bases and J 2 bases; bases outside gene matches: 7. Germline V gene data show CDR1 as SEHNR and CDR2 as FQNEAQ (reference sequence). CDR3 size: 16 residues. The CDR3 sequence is CASSLRDREYTDTQYF. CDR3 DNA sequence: TGTGCCAGCAGCTTACGGGACAGAGAATACACAGATACGCAGTATTTT.

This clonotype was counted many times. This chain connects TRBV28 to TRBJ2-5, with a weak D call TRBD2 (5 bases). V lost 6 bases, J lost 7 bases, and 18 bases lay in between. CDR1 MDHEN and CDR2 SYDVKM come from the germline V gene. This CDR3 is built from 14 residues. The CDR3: CASSLGGLKGTQYF. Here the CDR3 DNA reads TGTGCCAGCAGCCTAGGAGGACTCAAAGGGACCCAGTACTTC.

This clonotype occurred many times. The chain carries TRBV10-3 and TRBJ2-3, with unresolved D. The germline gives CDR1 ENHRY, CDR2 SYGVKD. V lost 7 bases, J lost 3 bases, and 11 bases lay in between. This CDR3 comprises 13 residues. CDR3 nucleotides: TGTGCCATCAACGCCGCCAAAACAGATACGCAGTATTTT. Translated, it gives CAINAAKTDTQYF.

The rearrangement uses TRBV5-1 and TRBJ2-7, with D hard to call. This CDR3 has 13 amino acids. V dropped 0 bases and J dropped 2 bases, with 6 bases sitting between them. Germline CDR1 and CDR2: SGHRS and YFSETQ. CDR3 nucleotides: TGCGCCAGCAGCTTGGACATCCCCTACGAGCAGTACTTC. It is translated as CASSLDIPYEQYF. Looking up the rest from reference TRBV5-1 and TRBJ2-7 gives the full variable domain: KAGVTQTPRYLIKTRGQQVTLSCSPISGHRSVSWYQQTPGQGLQFLFEYFSETQRNKGNFPGRFSGRQFSNSRSEMNVSTLELGDSALYLCASSLDIPYEQYFGPGTRLTVT.

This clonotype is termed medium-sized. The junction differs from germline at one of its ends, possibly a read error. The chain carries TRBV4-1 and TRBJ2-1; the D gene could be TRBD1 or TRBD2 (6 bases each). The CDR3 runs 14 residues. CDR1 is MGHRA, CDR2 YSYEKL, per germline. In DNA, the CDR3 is TGTGCCAGCAGCTTAGGGGGGCCGGGAAATGAGCAGTTCTTC. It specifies CASSLGGPGNEQFF.

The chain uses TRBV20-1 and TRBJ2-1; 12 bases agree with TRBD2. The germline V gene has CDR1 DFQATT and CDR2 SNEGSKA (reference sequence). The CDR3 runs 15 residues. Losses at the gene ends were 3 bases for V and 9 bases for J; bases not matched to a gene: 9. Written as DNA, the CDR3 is TGCAGTGCTAGGGGGCTAGCGGGGGGGCGGAGTGAGCAGTTCTTC. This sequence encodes CSARGLAGGRSEQFF.

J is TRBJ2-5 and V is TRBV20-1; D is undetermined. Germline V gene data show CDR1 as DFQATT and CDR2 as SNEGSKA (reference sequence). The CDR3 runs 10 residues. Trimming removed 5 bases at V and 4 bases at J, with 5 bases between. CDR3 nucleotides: TGCAGTGCTCCACGAGAGACCCAGTACTTC. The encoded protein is CSAPRETQYF.

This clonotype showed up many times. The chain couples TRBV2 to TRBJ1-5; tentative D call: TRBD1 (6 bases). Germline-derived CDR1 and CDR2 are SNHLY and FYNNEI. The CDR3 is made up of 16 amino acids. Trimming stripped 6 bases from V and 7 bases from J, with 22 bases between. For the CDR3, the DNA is TGTGCCAGCAGCCAAATCCTTTTCAGGGGCGGGCAGCCCCAGCATTTT. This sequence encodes CASSQILFRGGQPQHF.

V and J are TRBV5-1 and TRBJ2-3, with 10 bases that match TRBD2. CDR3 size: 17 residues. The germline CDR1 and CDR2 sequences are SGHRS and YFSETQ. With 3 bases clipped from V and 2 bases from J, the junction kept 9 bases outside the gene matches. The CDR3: CASSWTPSGRHTDTQYF. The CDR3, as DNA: TGCGCCAGCAGCTGGACCCCTAGCGGGAGACACACAGATACGCAGTATTTT.

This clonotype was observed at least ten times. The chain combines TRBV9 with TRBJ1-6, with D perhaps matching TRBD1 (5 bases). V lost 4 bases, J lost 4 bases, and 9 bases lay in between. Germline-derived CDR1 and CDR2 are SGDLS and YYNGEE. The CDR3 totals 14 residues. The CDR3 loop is CASSPRQYNSPLHF. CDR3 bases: TGTGCCAGCAGCCCGCGACAGTATAATTCACCCCTCCACTTT.